This TCR beta chain stems from a study of T cells in Graves' hyperthyroidism and ophthalmopathy. The PBMCs studied were ones that came from about 9.9 ml fresh peripheral blood. This clonotype was recorded at least ten times. Its cognate antigen is unknown. Amplified TCR beta CDR3 regions derived from RNA transcripts. An initial round of RT-PCR targeting the TCR CDR3 relied on the HTBI primer set. TCRdb re-analysed the multiplex PCR reads in MiXCR, keeping a single row per CDR3 protein. This table has 250,000 to 300,000 distinct CDR3 sequences, roughly an eighth appearing once. Study-wide results and limits: Most thyroid clonotypes expanded above 0.001 were also detected in blood.

The CDR3 contains 10 residues. Germline CDR1 reads DFQATT; CDR2 reads SNEGSKA (reference sequence). V and J are TRBV20-1 and TRBJ1-6, with D uncertain. This receptor was taken from a woman in her thirties or forties with Graves' hyperthyroidism. The material sequenced was blood. CDR3 bases: TGCAGGGACCATAATTCACCCCTCCACTTT. Translated: CRDHNSPLHF.